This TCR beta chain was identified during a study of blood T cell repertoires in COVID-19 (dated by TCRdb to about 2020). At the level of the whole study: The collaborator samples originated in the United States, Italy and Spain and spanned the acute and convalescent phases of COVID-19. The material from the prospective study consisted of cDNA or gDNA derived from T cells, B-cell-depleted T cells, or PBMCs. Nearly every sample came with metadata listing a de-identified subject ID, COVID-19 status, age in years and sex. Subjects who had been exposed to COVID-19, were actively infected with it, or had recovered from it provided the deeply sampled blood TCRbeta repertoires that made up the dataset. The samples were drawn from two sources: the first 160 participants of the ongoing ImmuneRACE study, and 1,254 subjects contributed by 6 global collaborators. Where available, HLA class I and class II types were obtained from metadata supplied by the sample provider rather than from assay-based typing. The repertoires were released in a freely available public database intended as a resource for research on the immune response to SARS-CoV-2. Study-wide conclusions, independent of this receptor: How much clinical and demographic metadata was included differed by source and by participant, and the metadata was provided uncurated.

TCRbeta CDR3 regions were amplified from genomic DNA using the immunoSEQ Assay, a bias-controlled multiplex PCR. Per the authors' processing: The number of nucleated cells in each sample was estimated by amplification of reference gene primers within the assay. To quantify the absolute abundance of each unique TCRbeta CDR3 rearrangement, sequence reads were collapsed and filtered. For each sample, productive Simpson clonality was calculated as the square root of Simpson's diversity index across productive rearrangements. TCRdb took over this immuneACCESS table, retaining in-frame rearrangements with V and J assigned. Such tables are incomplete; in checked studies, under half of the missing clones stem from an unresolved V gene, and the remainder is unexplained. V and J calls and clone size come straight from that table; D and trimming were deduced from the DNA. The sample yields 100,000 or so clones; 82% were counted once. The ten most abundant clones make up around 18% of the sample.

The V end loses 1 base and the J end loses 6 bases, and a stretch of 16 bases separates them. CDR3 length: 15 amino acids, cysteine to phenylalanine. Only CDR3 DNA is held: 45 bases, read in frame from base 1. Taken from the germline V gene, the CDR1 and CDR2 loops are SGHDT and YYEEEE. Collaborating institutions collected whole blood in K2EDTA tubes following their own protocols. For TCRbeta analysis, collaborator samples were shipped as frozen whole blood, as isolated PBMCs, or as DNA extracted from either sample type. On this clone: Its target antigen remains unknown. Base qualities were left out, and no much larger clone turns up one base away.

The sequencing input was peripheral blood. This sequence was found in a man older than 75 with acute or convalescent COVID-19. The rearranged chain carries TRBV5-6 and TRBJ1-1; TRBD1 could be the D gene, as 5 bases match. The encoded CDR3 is CASSLFTLGGPEAFF. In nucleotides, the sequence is TGTGCCAGCAGCTTGTTTACACTCGGGGGACCTGAAGCTTTCTTT. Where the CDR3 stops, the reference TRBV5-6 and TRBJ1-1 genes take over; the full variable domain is DAGVTQSPTHLIKTRGQQVTLRCSPKSGHDTVSWYQQALGQGPQFIFQYYEEEERQRGNFPDRFSGHQFPNYSSELNVNALLLGDSALYLCASSLFTLGGPEAFFGQGTRLTVV.